The table lists the clone carrying this T cell receptor (beta chain) with a few counts. Antigen specificity is unknown. Deletions cut 4 bases from V and 7 bases from J, with 8 bases between. This CDR3 comprises 13 residues. CDR1 is KGHSH, CDR2 LQKENI, per germline. Only in-frame clones appear in the TCRdb table, and some are missing; sequencing was by immunoSEQ multiplex PCR. The sample has 50,000 or so clones; 65% to 85% are singletons. This entry is derived from a study of radiotherapy plus CTLA-4 blockade in lung cancer. About the research overall: Patients showed objective responses in approximately 17% of cases and disease control in under 40%. The study's findings and limits: After radiotherapy and ipilimumab, tumor-derived clones expanded in peripheral blood. How blood T cell clones changed early, along with interferon-beta, reportedly forecast response best.

Ipilimumab CTLA-4 blockade and focal radiation were given to patients with chemo-refractory metastatic non-small-cell lung cancer. The rearrangement links TRBV18 to TRBJ1-6, with a tentative D call TRBD1 (5 bases). The TCR was taken from a human donor with non-small cell lung cancer who had stable disease on radiotherapy plus ipilimumab. Specimen: peripheral blood, collected from a patient treated with radiotherapy plus ipilimumab. CDR3 amino acids: CASSRGWNSPLHF. The CDR3 region has the DNA TGTGCCAGCTCACGGGGCTGGAATTCACCCCTCCACTTT.